The sequence of this T cell receptor (beta chain) was determined in a study of blood T cell repertoires in COVID-19 (TCRdb year 2020). Turning to the overall study: Samples covering the acute and convalescent phases of COVID-19 were provided by collaborators in the United States, Italy and Spain. The material from the prospective study consisted of cDNA or gDNA derived from T cells, B-cell-depleted T cells, or PBMCs. Subjects who had been exposed to COVID-19, were actively infected with it, or had recovered from it provided the deeply sampled blood TCRbeta repertoires that made up the dataset. The repertoires were released in a freely available public database intended as a resource for research on the immune response to SARS-CoV-2. Samples were obtained from the ongoing ImmuneRACE study (first 160 participants) and from 1,200 or so subjects provided by 6 global collaborators. Sample metadata almost always included a de-identified subject ID, COVID-19 status, age in years and sex. Where available, HLA class I and class II types were obtained from metadata supplied by the sample provider rather than from assay-based typing.

The study at large found these results: How much clinical and demographic metadata was included differed by source and by participant, and the metadata was provided uncurated.

Enrolling through a virtual design, the prospective study's participants ranged in age from roughly 18 to 95 years and lived across some 23 United States geographic areas. In the prospective study, cohorts were assigned on the basis of participant-reported clinical history obtained from a screening survey and a study questionnaire. ImmuneRACE Cohort 3 recovered participants were defined by two consecutive negative NP/OP PCR tests, healthcare professional clearance, or symptom resolution. Mobile phlebotomists in the prospective study collected whole blood, serum and a nasopharyngeal or oropharyngeal swab from every participant. Prospective study participants could optionally give additional blood draws and questionnaires over an approximately 2-month period. Prospective study blood samples were shipped either frozen or at room temperature before DNA extraction. Via the germline V gene, CDR1 is KGHSH and CDR2 LQKENI. V is pruned by 10 bases and J by 0 bases, leaving 8 bases of the junction without a gene match. The CDR3 starts with the cysteine, ends with the phenylalanine, and has 14 residues. Only CDR3 DNA is held: 42 bases, read in frame from base 1.

Concerning this clone: Its antigen is currently not known. Base qualities are missing; no much larger clone stands one base away.

The immunoSEQ Assay, a bias-controlled multiplex PCR, was used to amplify TCRbeta CDR3 regions from genomic DNA. Per the original workflow: Within the assay, amplification of reference gene primers was used to estimate how many nucleated cells each sample contained. To quantify the absolute abundance of each unique TCRbeta CDR3 rearrangement, sequence reads were collapsed and filtered. For each sample, productive Simpson clonality was calculated as the square root of Simpson's diversity index over productive rearrangements. TCRdb holds this immuneACCESS table with in-frame rearrangements only. Some clones are missing; in checked studies, unresolved V genes explain under half, and the rest has no known cause. V, J and clone size reflect that table, while D and trimming were determined from the DNA. Recorded for this sample are around 150,000 clones; 80% of them occurred a single time. Roughly 3.4% of the sample goes to the ten largest clones.

This receptor was identified in a woman aged 55-69 years who had recovered from COVID-19. The chain was built from TRBV18 and TRBJ1-1, and TRBD1 aligns with 7 junction nucleotides. Material: PBMCs or T cells enriched from blood (not recorded which). The encoded CDR3 is CATKWDSLNTEAFF. The nucleotides are TGTGCCACCAAATGGGACAGTCTGAACACTGAAGCTTTCTTT. With the rest looked up from the reference TRBV18 and TRBJ1-1 genes rather than sequenced, the full variable domain is NAGVMQNPRHLVRRRGQEARLRCSPMKGHSHVYWYRQLPEEGLKFMVYLQKENIIDESGMPKERFSAEFPKEGPSILRIQQVVRGDSAAYFCATKWDSLNTEAFFGQGTRLTVV.